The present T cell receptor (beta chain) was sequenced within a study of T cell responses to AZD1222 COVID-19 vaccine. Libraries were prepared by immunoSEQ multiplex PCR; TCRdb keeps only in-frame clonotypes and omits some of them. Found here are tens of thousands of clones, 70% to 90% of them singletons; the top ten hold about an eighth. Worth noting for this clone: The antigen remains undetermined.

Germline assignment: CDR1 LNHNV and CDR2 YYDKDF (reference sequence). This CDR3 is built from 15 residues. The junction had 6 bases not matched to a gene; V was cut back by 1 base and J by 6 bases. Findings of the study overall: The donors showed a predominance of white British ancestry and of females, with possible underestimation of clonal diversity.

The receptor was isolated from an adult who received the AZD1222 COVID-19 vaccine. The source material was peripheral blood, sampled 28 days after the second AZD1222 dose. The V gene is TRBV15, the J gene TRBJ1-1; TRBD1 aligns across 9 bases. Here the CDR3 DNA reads TGTGCCACCAGCAGAGGGGACAGGGAGATTTCTGAAGCTTTCTTT. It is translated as CATSRGDREISEAFF.